These T cell receptor beta chains were read from a single sample in a study of blood T cell repertoires in COVID-19. Generated by immunoSEQ multiplex PCR, the TCRdb table keeps only in-frame clones and is missing some. The repertoire holds roughly 180,000 clones, with approximately 87% as singletons. The sample was PBMCs or T cells enriched from blood (not recorded which). These receptors were taken from a woman between 45 and 60 years old who had recovered from COVID-19. CDR3s include the opening cysteine and the closing phenylalanine or tryptophan. A D gene is named only where the DNA matches it firmly. For some rows the clone size is stated as once, few or many, or as a class when expanded; others skip it.

TRBJ1-1,NA,TRBV11-3,TRBD1,CASSARTGIGTEAFF,TGTGCCAGCAGCGCCCGGACAGGGATAGGCACTGAAGCTTTCTTT
TRBJ2-1,NA,TRBV10-2,NA,CASRTSGDNNEQFF,TGCGCCAGCAGAACCTCCGGGGACAACAATGAGCAGTTCTTC
TRBJ1-4,NA,TRBV19,NA,CASSGRVNEKLFF,TGTGCCAGTAGCGGCAGGGTGAATGAAAAACTGTTTTTT
TRBJ1-1,NA,TRBV4-1,NA,CASSQEGSEAFF,TGCGCCAGCAGCCAAGAGGGGAGCGAAGCTTTCTTT
TRBJ2-3,few,TRBV7-2,NA,CASSLVAGAGDTQYF,TGTGCCAGCAGCTTGGTCGCGGGGGCGGGGGATACGCAGTATTTT
TRBJ2-5,NA,TRBV5-1,NA,CASSLVVARGETQYF,TGCGCCAGCAGCTTGGTTGTCGCGCGGGGCGAGACCCAGTACTTC
TRBJ2-3,NA,TRBV2,TRBD2,CASSVAGAHSTDTQYF,TGTGCCAGCAGCGTAGCGGGAGCCCATAGCACAGATACGCAGTATTTT
TRBJ2-1,NA,TRBV30,TRBD2,CAWAGGSTSSYNEQFF,TGTGCCTGGGCGGGGGGCTCCACAAGCTCCTACAATGAGCAGTTCTTC
TRBJ2-5,NA,TRBV12-3/TRBV12-4,NA,CASSPQGETQYF,TGTGCCAGCAGTCCACAGGGAGAGACCCAGTACTTC
TRBJ2-3,NA,TRBV5-4,NA,CASSLAPRALGGYDTQYF,TGTGCCAGCAGCTTGGCACCGAGGGCCCTAGGGGGATACGATACGCAGTATTTT
TRBJ1-2,NA,TRBV7-9,NA,CASSLHQDTYGYTF,TGTGCCAGCAGCTTACACCAGGATACCTATGGCTACACCTTC
TRBJ1-1,NA,TRBV10-3,TRBD1,CASRQGTVNTEAFF,TGTGCCTCTCGACAGGGAACGGTGAACACTGAAGCTTTCTTT
TRBJ1-1,NA,TRBV30,NA,CAWSVAHRDWTEAFF,TGTGCCTGGAGTGTAGCCCACAGGGATTGGACTGAAGCTTTCTTT
TRBJ1-1,NA,TRBV2,NA,CASSKGITNTEAFF,TGTGCCAGCAGTAAGGGGATAACGAACACTGAAGCTTTCTTT
TRBJ2-2,NA,TRBV29-1,NA,CSVLPQGRSTGELFF,TGCAGCGTTTTACCCCAGGGTAGGAGCACCGGGGAGCTGTTTTTT
TRBJ1-6,NA,TRBV30,NA,CAWMRTDLSPLHF,TGTGCCTGGATGAGGACAGACCTATCACCCCTCCACTTT
TRBJ2-3,NA,TRBV6-6,TRBD1,CASSDRQGRTDTQYF,TGTGCCAGCAGTGACAGACAGGGCCGCACAGATACGCAGTATTTT
TRBJ1-1,few,TRBV5-1,NA,CASSFEGATEAFF,TGCGCCAGCAGCTTTGAAGGGGCTACGGAAGCTTTCTTT
TRBJ1-2,NA,TRBV5-1,NA,CASSLAWSGGPGYTF,TGCGCCAGCAGCTTGGCTTGGAGCGGAGGTCCGGGCTACACCTTC
TRBJ2-1,NA,TRBV28,TRBD1,CASSSDRGYNEQFF,TGTGCCAGCAGTTCCGACAGGGGGTACAATGAGCAGTTCTTC
TRBJ2-3,NA,TRBV12-3/TRBV12-4,NA,CASSFSVDTQYF,TGTGCCAGCAGTTTTTCTGTGGATACGCAGTATTTT
TRBJ1-6,NA,TRBV7-9,TRBD1,CASSFGDRSPLHF,TGTGCCAGCAGCTTTGGGGACAGATCACCCCTCCACTTT
TRBJ2-1,NA,TRBV7-8,TRBD2,CASSLLGLAPNEQFF,TGTGCCAGCAGCTTGCTTGGACTAGCGCCCAATGAGCAGTTCTTC
TRBJ2-6,NA,TRBV21-1,NA,CASSKVEGTGANVLTF,TGTGCCAGCAGCAAAGTAGAGGGTACTGGGGCCAACGTCCTGACTTTC
TRBJ2-2,NA,TRBV9,NA,CASSQLGTRSNTGELFF,TGTGCCAGCAGCCAGTTGGGGACTCGATCGAACACCGGGGAGCTGTTTTTT
TRBJ1-1,few,TRBV19,NA,CASSIAVNTEAFF,TGTGCCAGTAGTATCGCAGTGAACACTGAAGCTTTCTTT
TRBJ2-3,NA,TRBV6-1,NA,CASSEPPVEADTQYF,TGTGCCAGCAGTGAACCCCCCGTAGAGGCAGATACGCAGTATTTT
TRBJ2-2,NA,TRBV4-1,NA,CASSQDSGSGGELFF,TGCGCCAGCAGCCAAGATTCAGGGTCAGGCGGGGAGCTGTTTTTT
TRBJ2-3,NA,TRBV28,TRBD1,CASQDRNTDTQYF,TGTGCCAGCCAGGACAGGAACACAGATACGCAGTATTTT
TRBJ1-1,NA,TRBV6-7,TRBD1,CASWGSPKTGVGSTEAFF,TGTGCCAGCTGGGGCAGCCCCAAAACAGGGGTGGGGAGCACTGAAGCTTTCTTT
TRBJ1-5,NA,TRBV27,TRBD1,CASSTGGFGNQPQHF,TGTGCCAGCAGTACAGGGGGCTTTGGCAATCAGCCCCAGCATTTT
TRBJ1-1,NA,TRBV25-1,NA,CASSEWSRDTEAFF,TGTGCCAGCAGTGAATGGTCCAGGGACACTGAAGCTTTCTTT
TRBJ2-2,NA,TRBV7-2,NA,CASRPGRRVAGELFF,TGTGCCAGCAGGCCTGGTCGGAGAGTGGCCGGGGAGCTGTTTTTT
TRBJ2-4,NA,TRBV4-3,TRBD1,CASSRNGQGNIQYF,TGCGCCAGCAGCCGAAACGGACAGGGAAACATTCAGTACTTC
TRBJ2-1,NA,TRBV10-3,TRBD2,CAISTGTSEFF,TGTGCCATCAGTACCGGGACTAGTGAGTTCTTC
TRBJ2-3,NA,TRBV7-9,TRBD1,CASPTGGKDTQYF,TGTGCCAGCCCGACAGGGGGAAAGGATACGCAGTATTTT
TRBJ1-1,NA,TRBV6-5,NA,CASSYSGGPTEAFF,TGTGCCAGCAGTTACTCTGGGGGCCCCACTGAAGCTTTCTTT
TRBJ2-5,NA,TRBV7-9,TRBD2,CASSLPTSVKTQYF,TGTGCCAGCAGCTTACCGACTAGCGTGAAGACCCAGTACTTC
TRBJ1-5,NA,TRBV19,TRBD1,CASTPGQGYNQPQHF,TGTGCCAGTACCCCGGGACAGGGGTACAATCAGCCCCAGCATTTT
TRBJ1-3,NA,TRBV6-5,TRBD1,CASSYSGQGENTIYF,TGTGCCAGCAGTTACTCGGGACAGGGGGAAAACACCATATATTTT
TRBJ1-1,few,TRBV9,NA,CASSRASNTEAFF,TGTGCCAGCAGCCGAGCCTCTAACACTGAAGCTTTCTTT
TRBJ1-1,NA,TRBV3-1/TRBV3-2,NA,CASSQALRRNTEAFF,TGTGCCAGCAGCCAAGCGCTCAGAAGGAACACTGAAGCTTTCTTT
TRBJ2-1,once,TRBV11-3,TRBD2,CASSSLGTSGESYNEQFF,TGTGCCAGCAGCTCACTGGGGACTAGCGGGGAAAGCTACAATGAGCAGTTCTTC
TRBJ1-1,NA,TRBV7-9,NA,CASSLAGGPEAFF,TGTGCCAGCAGCTTAGCGGGAGGGCCTGAAGCTTTCTTT